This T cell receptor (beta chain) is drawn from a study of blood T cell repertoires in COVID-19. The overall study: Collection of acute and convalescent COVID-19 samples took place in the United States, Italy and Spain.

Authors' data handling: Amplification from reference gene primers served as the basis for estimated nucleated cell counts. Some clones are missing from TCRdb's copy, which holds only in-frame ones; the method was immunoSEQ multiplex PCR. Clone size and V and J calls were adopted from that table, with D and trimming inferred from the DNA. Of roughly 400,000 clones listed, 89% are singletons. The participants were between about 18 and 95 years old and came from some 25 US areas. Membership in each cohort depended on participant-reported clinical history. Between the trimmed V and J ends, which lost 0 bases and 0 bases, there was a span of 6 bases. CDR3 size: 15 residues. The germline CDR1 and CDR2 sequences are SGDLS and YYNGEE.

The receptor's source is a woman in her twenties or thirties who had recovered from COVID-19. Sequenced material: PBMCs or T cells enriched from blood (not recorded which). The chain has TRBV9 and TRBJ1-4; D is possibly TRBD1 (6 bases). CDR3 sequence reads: CASSVGGPTNEKLFF. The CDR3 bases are TGTGCCAGCAGCGTAGGGGGGCCAACTAATGAAAAACTGTTTTTT.